A selection of T cell receptor beta chains follows, all from one sample in a study of T cells in localized non-small cell lung cancer. The table came from immunoSEQ multiplex PCR; TCRdb's copy has only in-frame clones and leaves some out. The table records more than 45,000 clones, roughly 86% of them present only once. The specimen was PBMCs, collected before any cancer treatment. These receptors were taken from a man between 35 and 75 years old with stage II lung adenocarcinoma. CDR3s include the opening cysteine and the closing phenylalanine or tryptophan. Fields, in order: clone size, V gene, J gene, D gene, CDR3 length, CDR3 protein, CDR3 DNA. D genes are given only for firm matches. A clone size is listed for some rows: how often the clone was seen (once, few, many), or a class if it is expanded.

abundance: NA
v_gene: TRBV2
j_gene: TRBJ2-3
d_gene: TRBD1
len: 14
CDR3aa: CASDGQGFPDTQYF
CDR3nt: TGTGCCAGCGACGGACAGGGTTTCCCAGATACGCAGTATTTT

abundance: NA
v_gene: TRBV18
j_gene: TRBJ2-3
d_gene: NA
len: 13
CDR3aa: CASSRTNTDTQYF
CDR3nt: TGTGCCAGCTCACGGACTAACACAGATACGCAGTATTTT

abundance: NA
v_gene: TRBV7-8
j_gene: TRBJ2-3
d_gene: NA
len: 15
CDR3aa: CASSLEQGQADTQYF
CDR3nt: TGTGCCAGCAGCTTAGAACAGGGTCAGGCAGATACGCAGTATTTT

abundance: NA
v_gene: TRBV5-4
j_gene: TRBJ2-5
d_gene: TRBD1
len: 15
CDR3aa: CASSKDRGGQETQYF
CDR3nt: TGTGCCAGCAGCAAGGACAGGGGCGGTCAAGAGACCCAGTACTTC

abundance: NA
v_gene: TRBV6-5
j_gene: TRBJ2-3
d_gene: NA
len: 11
CDR3aa: CASRSLDTQYF
CDR3nt: TGTGCCAGCAGGTCCCTGGATACGCAGTATTTT

abundance: NA
v_gene: TRBV27
j_gene: TRBJ2-1
d_gene: NA
len: 14
CDR3aa: CASSYGQAYNEQFF
CDR3nt: TGTGCCAGCAGTTACGGCCAGGCCTACAATGAGCAGTTCTTC

abundance: NA
v_gene: TRBV2
j_gene: TRBJ2-3
d_gene: NA
len: 18
CDR3aa: CASSGWDVGGGLGDTQYF
CDR3nt: TGTGCCAGCAGTGGGTGGGACGTAGGCGGGGGCCTCGGGGATACGCAGTATTTT

abundance: NA
v_gene: TRBV6-6
j_gene: TRBJ1-2
d_gene: NA
len: 15
CDR3aa: CASSYLGNEDYGYTF
CDR3nt: TGTGCCAGCAGTTACCTCGGCAATGAAGACTATGGCTACACCTTC

abundance: few
v_gene: TRBV5-6
j_gene: TRBJ1-1
d_gene: NA
len: 13
CDR3aa: CASSPIGWSEAFF
CDR3nt: TGTGCCAGCAGCCCTATAGGGTGGAGTGAAGCTTTCTTT

abundance: NA
v_gene: TRBV11-1
j_gene: TRBJ1-2
d_gene: NA
len: 15
CDR3aa: CASSSPPEPGHGYTF
CDR3nt: TGTGCCAGCAGCTCCCCCCCGGAACCGGGGCATGGCTACACCTTC

abundance: NA
v_gene: TRBV30
j_gene: TRBJ1-6
d_gene: TRBD1
len: 12
CDR3aa: CAWGTGGSPLHF
CDR3nt: TGTGCCTGGGGGACAGGGGGATCACCCCTCCACTTT

abundance: NA
v_gene: TRBV9
j_gene: TRBJ1-1
d_gene: NA
len: 13
CDR3aa: CASSVSGGTEAFF
CDR3nt: TGTGCCAGCAGCGTATCGGGAGGGACTGAAGCTTTCTTT

abundance: once
v_gene: TRBV5-1
j_gene: TRBJ2-5
d_gene: NA
len: 14
CDR3aa: CASSLAEGRETQYF
CDR3nt: TGCGCCAGCAGCTTGGCCGAGGGGAGGGAGACCCAGTACTTC

abundance: NA
v_gene: TRBV5-4
j_gene: TRBJ2-3
d_gene: NA
len: 15
CDR3aa: CASSLGGTGRDTQYF
CDR3nt: TGTGCCAGCAGCTTGGGGGGAACTGGCAGGGATACGCAGTATTTT

abundance: NA
v_gene: TRBV5-1
j_gene: TRBJ1-1
d_gene: TRBD1
len: 16
CDR3aa: CASSRAGTGENTEAFF
CDR3nt: TGCGCCAGCAGCAGAGCCGGGACAGGGGAAAACACTGAAGCTTTCTTT

abundance: NA
v_gene: TRBV5-6
j_gene: TRBJ2-3
d_gene: NA
len: 14
CDR3aa: CASLQGGLTDTQYF
CDR3nt: TGTGCCAGCTTACAGGGGGGGTTGACAGATACGCAGTATTTT

abundance: NA
v_gene: TRBV5-6
j_gene: TRBJ2-1
d_gene: NA
len: 15
CDR3aa: CASSLGPFNNNEQFF
CDR3nt: TGTGCCAGCAGCTTGGGACCTTTTAATAACAATGAGCAGTTCTTC

abundance: NA
v_gene: TRBV4-2
j_gene: TRBJ1-2
d_gene: NA
len: 16
CDR3aa: CASSQEFWEGNYGYTF
CDR3nt: TGTGCCAGCAGCCAAGAATTTTGGGAAGGGAACTATGGCTACACCTTC

abundance: NA
v_gene: TRBV10-3
j_gene: TRBJ2-2
d_gene: TRBD1
len: 15
CDR3aa: CAISGGQGYTGELFF
CDR3nt: TGTGCCATCAGTGGAGGACAGGGATACACCGGGGAGCTGTTTTTT

abundance: NA
v_gene: TRBV5-6
j_gene: TRBJ1-2
d_gene: NA
len: 13
CDR3aa: CASSSGQAYGYTF
CDR3nt: TGTGCCAGCAGCTCGGGACAAGCCTATGGCTACACCTTC

abundance: few
v_gene: TRBV7-6
j_gene: TRBJ1-6
d_gene: NA
len: 16
CDR3aa: CASSLAPASGNSPLHF
CDR3nt: TGTGCCAGCAGCTTAGCACCCGCATCGGGTAATTCACCCCTCCACTTT

abundance: NA
v_gene: TRBV14
j_gene: TRBJ1-1
d_gene: NA
len: 13
CDR3aa: CASRGAVHTEAFF
CDR3nt: TGTGCCAGCAGAGGGGCAGTCCACACTGAAGCTTTCTTT

abundance: few
v_gene: TRBV5-6
j_gene: TRBJ1-1
d_gene: TRBD1
len: 14
CDR3aa: CASSRDSIYTEAFF
CDR3nt: TGTGCCAGCAGCCGGGACAGTATTTACACTGAAGCTTTCTTT

abundance: NA
v_gene: TRBV2
j_gene: TRBJ1-2
d_gene: TRBD1
len: 17
CDR3aa: CASSGNSRQGSDYGYTF
CDR3nt: TGTGCCAGCAGCGGAAATTCCAGACAGGGCTCGGACTATGGCTACACCTTC

abundance: NA
v_gene: TRBV5-1
j_gene: TRBJ2-1
d_gene: NA
len: 18
CDR3aa: CASSNPGKVSVVSNEQFF
CDR3nt: TGCGCCAGCAGTAACCCGGGGAAGGTGAGCGTGGTTAGTAATGAGCAGTTCTTC

abundance: NA
v_gene: TRBV5-1
j_gene: TRBJ2-2
d_gene: NA
len: 15
CDR3aa: CASSLVPGNTGELFF
CDR3nt: TGCGCCAGCAGCTTGGTGCCAGGTAACACCGGGGAGCTGTTTTTT

abundance: NA
v_gene: TRBV18
j_gene: TRBJ1-3
d_gene: TRBD1
len: 16
CDR3aa: CASSPSGTGNGNTIYF
CDR3nt: TGTGCCAGCTCACCTTCCGGGACAGGGAACGGAAACACCATATATTTT

abundance: NA
v_gene: TRBV7-8
j_gene: TRBJ2-7
d_gene: TRBD1
len: 14
CDR3aa: CASSRDREPREQYF
CDR3nt: TGTGCCAGCAGTCGGGACAGGGAGCCTCGAGAGCAGTACTTC

abundance: NA
v_gene: TRBV9
j_gene: TRBJ1-4
d_gene: NA
len: 14
CDR3aa: CASSDTSTNEKLFF
CDR3nt: TGTGCCAGCAGCGACACCTCAACTAATGAAAAACTGTTTTTT

abundance: NA
v_gene: TRBV29-1
j_gene: TRBJ2-2
d_gene: NA
len: 17
CDR3aa: CSVELEGEPSNTGELFF
CDR3nt: TGCAGCGTTGAATTGGAGGGGGAACCGTCGAACACCGGGGAGCTGTTTTTT

abundance: NA
v_gene: TRBV6-1
j_gene: TRBJ2-5
d_gene: TRBD1
len: 15
CDR3aa: CASSVGTGEKETQYF
CDR3nt: TGTGCCAGCAGTGTGGGGACAGGGGAAAAGGAGACCCAGTACTTC

abundance: NA
v_gene: TRBV5-5
j_gene: TRBJ1-6
d_gene: NA
len: 15
CDR3aa: CASSSQGPWDSPLHF
CDR3nt: TGTGCCAGCAGCTCTCAGGGGCCCTGGGATTCACCCCTCCACTTT

abundance: NA
v_gene: TRBV4-1
j_gene: TRBJ2-3
d_gene: TRBD2
len: 18
CDR3aa: CASSQAPSSGGKTDTQYF
CDR3nt: TGCGCCAGCAGCCAGGCTCCCTCTAGCGGGGGAAAGACAGATACGCAGTATTTT

abundance: NA
v_gene: TRBV5-6
j_gene: TRBJ2-7
d_gene: NA
len: 11
CDR3aa: CASSSRREQYF
CDR3nt: TGTGCCAGCAGTTCCAGGAGGGAGCAGTACTTC

abundance: NA
v_gene: TRBV11-3
j_gene: TRBJ2-1
d_gene: NA
len: 15
CDR3aa: CASSLEPGPFNEQFF
CDR3nt: TGTGCCAGCAGCTTGGAACCCGGGCCTTTCAATGAGCAGTTCTTC

abundance: NA
v_gene: TRBV27
j_gene: TRBJ2-3
d_gene: NA
len: 13
CDR3aa: CASSLLGRETQYF
CDR3nt: TGTGCCAGCAGTTTATTAGGCAGGGAGACGCAGTATTTT